These 3 T cell receptor beta chains came from one sample sequenced in a study of blood T cell repertoires in COVID-19. The data were produced by immunoSEQ multiplex PCR, yet TCRdb's version contains in-frame clones alone and is incomplete. There are tens of thousands of clones in the sample; about nine tenths occur only once, and roughly 21% lies in the top ten. The specimen sequenced was peripheral blood. The receptor set was obtained from a man aged 50 to 59 with active COVID-19.

The chain employs TRBV7-6 and TRBJ2-7, with D tentatively TRBD2 (5 bases). This CDR3 is built from 13 residues. V lost 6 bases and J lost 7, with 16 bases in between. Germline-derived CDR1 and CDR2 are SGHVS and FNYEAQ. CDR3 DNA sequence: TGTGCCAGCAGTTGGACTGGGGAAGGAGAGCAGTACTTC. The encoded protein is CASSWTGEGEQYF.

The chain employs TRBV19 and TRBJ2-1; 8 bases fit TRBD2. CDR1 and CDR2 (germline): LNHDA, SQIVND (reference sequence). This CDR3 is 16 amino acids long. V dropped 3 bases and J dropped 4; count of bases not matched to a gene: 8. CDR3 region: CASSIRGTRPYNEQFF. CDR3 in DNA: TGTGCCAGTAGTATTAGGGGGACTAGACCTTACAATGAGCAGTTCTTC.

This rearrangement joins TRBV7-7 to TRBJ2-2; D gene uncertain. V lost 1 base and J lost 3, with 15 bases in between. There are 17 residues in the CDR3. Per germline, CDR1 SSHAT and CDR2 FNYEAQ (reference sequence). The CDR3 DNA sequence: TGTGCCAGCAGCTTAGGGGCCCCAGGCACCTACACCGGGGAGCTGTTTTTT. Amino acids: CASSLGAPGTYTGELFF.